This entry concerns a single TCR beta chain. What it recognizes is unknown. This sample was included in a study of T cell responses to AZD1222 COVID-19 vaccine. Study observations and caveats: Only a handful of individuals given AZD1222 were seropositive at baseline.

V was cut by 4 bases and J by 6 bases, with 12 bases left in between. The CDR3 is made up of 13 amino acids. Clones were sequenced by immunoSEQ multiplex PCR, and TCRdb holds only the in-frame ones, with some missing. The sample includes approximately 130,000 clones, over 90% of them seen just once. The TCR sequence derives from an adult in good health. V and J are TRBV12-3 or TRBV12-4 and TRBJ1-2; D is uncertain. Specimen: peripheral blood, collected on day 0 of AZD1222 vaccination. The CDR3 coding sequence is TGTGCCAGCAGTTACATCCGGCGCCATGGCTACACCTTC. It yields the protein CASSYIRRHGYTF.